The present TCR beta chain was sequenced within a study of OX40 agonist ivuxolimab in advanced cancers. Study-wide context: Subjects had a mean age of roughly 60 years, with a range of about 20 to 85; around 84% were male.

Clones were read by immunoSEQ multiplex PCR, and TCRdb kept only the in-frame ones, dropping some. The repertoire holds about 150,000 clones, with approximately 94% as singletons. Findings of the study overall: On average, CD8+ T cells showed a greater number of expanded clones than CD4+. Among the least clonally expanded were partial responders at 0.1-3.0 mg/kg.

Worth noting for this clone: What it binds is unknown.

The CDR3 loop spans 13 amino acids. Between the trimmed V and J ends, which lost 5 bases and 5 bases, there was a span of 9 bases. Germline CDR1 reads SGHTA; CDR2 reads FQGNSA. The starting material was CD4+ or CD8+ T cells sorted from blood, obtained in a trial of the OX40 agonist ivuxolimab. This TCR came from an adult with an advanced solid tumor such as melanoma, head and neck, liver or kidney cancer. The chain couples TRBV7-2 to TRBJ1-4, with D uncertain. The CDR3 loop reads CASSKGLNEKLFF. The DNA of the CDR3 is TGTGCCAGCAGCAAGGGCCTAAATGAAAAACTGTTTTTT. Supplemented by reference TRBV7-2 and TRBJ1-4, the full variable domain reads GAGVSQSPSNKVTEKGKDVELRCDPISGHTALYWYRQSLGQGLEFLIYFQGNSAPDKSGLPSDRFSAERTGGSVSTLTIQRTQQEDSAVYLCASSKGLNEKLFFGSGTQLSVL.